This TCR beta chain was retrieved from a study of PD-1 blockade in classical Hodgkin lymphoma. Study findings and constraints: A significant rise in TCR diversity by C4D1 was seen for CD4+ but not CD8+ cells. Patients starting nivolumab less than 1 year after ASCT had lower diversity and were excluded from later analyses.

As concerns this clone: Its antigen is undetermined.

Assay used: immunoSEQ multiplex PCR; TCRdb lists only in-frame clones, some missing. The data show 100,000 or so clones, approximately 94% seen once. As for time point: cycle 4 day 1 (C4D1), after 6 weeks of nivolumab. All patients relapsed after autologous stem cell transplantation, and brentuximab vedotin exposure varied. The starting material was peripheral blood mononuclear cells (PBMCs), obtained before the fourth cycle of nivolumab. The TCR originated in a human donor with classical Hodgkin lymphoma.

The CDR3 DNA follows: TGCGCCAGCAGCCCGCTACCTCGGGGGGCCTACGAGCAGTACTTC. It codes for CASSPLPRGAYEQYF. The chain uses TRBV5-1 and TRBJ2-7; 7 bases agree with TRBD2. CDR3 length: 15 amino acids. V dropped 4 bases and J dropped 2; count of bases not matched to a gene: 9. Germline V CDR1 and CDR2: SGHRS, YFSETQ.